What follows are 25 T cell receptor beta chains derived from one specimen sequenced in a study of Graves' ophthalmopathy and Graves' hyperthyroidism. RNA transcripts were the source from which TCR beta CDR3 regions were amplified. HTBI primers were employed in first-round RT-PCR, then a second-round multiplex PCR followed. TCRdb redid the calling of the multiplex PCR reads with MiXCR, one entry per CDR3 protein. This repertoire shows hundreds of thousands of distinct CDR3 sequences, roughly 39% found once; its top ten account for 2.5% to 3.5%. The sample comprised peripheral blood. Every receptor here comes from an adult man with Graves' ophthalmopathy.

The CDR3 nucleotides read TGTGCGGGCAGGGCGAACACCGGGGAGCTGTTTTTT. It codes for CAGRANTGELFF. This chain links TRBV25-1 with TRBJ2-2; possibly TRBD1 for D (5 bases). CDR1 is MGHDK and CDR2 is SYGVNS in the germline V gene. The CDR3 length is 12 residues.

In this sample, this clonotype turned up many times. The chain employs TRBV11-3 and TRBJ2-5, with a weak D call TRBD1 (5 bases). The germline V gene encodes CDR1 SGHNT and CDR2 YENEEA. Trimming took 3 bases from V and 0 from J, leaving 14 bases between them. CDR3 length: 16 residues. CDR3 in DNA: TGTGCCAGCAGCTTGATGGCGGCAGGGTACCAAGAGACCCAGTACTTC. The encoded protein is CASSLMAAGYQETQYF.

This clonotype was seen at least ten times. V usage is TRBV24-1 and J usage is TRBJ1-5; D is perhaps TRBD1 (5 bases). The V and J ends lost 5 bases and 7 bases respectively, with 14 bases between them. The V gene's germline CDR1 is KGHDR and CDR2 SFDVKD. The CDR3 sequence is 14 residues long. CDR3 in amino acids: CATSAWGEGQPQHF. As DNA, the CDR3 is TGTGCCACCAGTGCGTGGGGGGAAGGACAGCCCCAGCATTTT.

This clonotype was counted at least ten times. The J gene is TRBJ2-7, the V gene TRBV7-2; D is uncertain. Germline CDR1 and CDR2: SGHTA and FQGNSA. The V and J ends lost 4 bases and 4 bases respectively, with 5 bases between them. The CDR3 covers 11 residues. CDR3 in amino acids: CASSYLYEQYF. The CDR3 bases are TGTGCCAGCAGCTACCTTTACGAGCAGTACTTC.

This clonotype was found many times. The chain links TRBV4-1 to TRBJ2-7; TRBD2 is a possible D gene (5 bases). CDR1 and CDR2 from the germline V gene are MGHRA and YSYEKL. This CDR3 is built from 15 residues. V was cut by 2 bases and J by 4 bases, with 15 bases left in between. The CDR3 sequence: CASSQTLVLGYEQYF. The DNA for the CDR3 is TGCGCCAGCAGCCAAACACTAGTGTTGGGATACGAGCAGTACTTC.

Many counts were recorded for this clonotype. This chain uses TRBV13 with TRBJ1-2; D is undetermined. The germline CDR1 and CDR2 sequences are PRHDT and FYEKMQ (reference sequence). This CDR3 comprises 12 residues. V lost 5 bases, J lost 7 bases, and 11 bases lay in between. Here the CDR3 DNA reads TGTGCCAGCAGCCCGGGAGGGCCTGGCTACACCTTC. Protein product: CASSPGGPGYTF.

This clonotype was observed at least ten times. The rearrangement links TRBV5-1 to TRBJ1-2; TRBD1 is a possible D gene (5 bases). Looked up from germline, CDR1 is SGHRS and CDR2 is YFSETQ. The CDR3 sequence is 15 residues long. V lost 1 base and J 6 bases, leaving 16 bases between the germline ends. This CDR3 is CASSLSLAGEDGYTF. The CDR3 bases are TGCGCCAGCAGCTTGAGCCTCGCGGGGGAGGATGGCTACACCTTC.

The rearrangement links TRBV29-1 to TRBJ2-7, with D unclear. Germline loops: CDR1 SQVTM, CDR2 ANQGSEA. The CDR3 loop spans 11 amino acids. Deletions cut 6 bases from V and 5 bases from J, with 11 bases between. CDR3 coding DNA: TGCAGCGTGCCTCCTACCCACGAGCAGTACTTC. Translation gives CSVPPTHEQYF.

In this sample, this clonotype turned up a few times. CDR3 nucleotides: TGCGCCAGCAGCCAAGATCTCGAGGAGGCAGGGCTGATTGGTGGCTACACCTTC. This translates into CASSQDLEEAGLIGGYTF. V usage is TRBV4-3 and J usage is TRBJ1-2; a possible D gene is TRBD1 (5 bases). Trimming took off 0 bases at V and 7 bases at J, with 24 bases between the two ends. Per the germline V gene, CDR1 is LGHNA and CDR2 is YSLEER. The CDR3 is made up of 18 amino acids.

A word on this clonotype: Compared with germline, one end of the junction differs, possibly owing to a read error. V and J are TRBV10-3 and TRBJ2-7, with 7 bases identical to TRBD1. Germline loops: CDR1 ENHRY, CDR2 SYGVKD. This CDR3 region has 16 residues. DNA for the CDR3: TGTGCCAGCAGTCCCACGGGACAGACCAATATCCCCGAGCAGTACTTC. Protein: CASSPTGQTNIPEQYF.

The DNA for the CDR3 is TGCAGCGGAGGGGGGACTAGTGGTCTCGAGACCCAGTACTTC. Encoded protein: CSGGGTSGLETQYF. The chain couples TRBV29-1 to TRBJ2-5; TRBD2 matches 8 bases. CDR1 is SQVTM, CDR2 ANQGSEA, per germline. The CDR3 is made up of 14 amino acids. After removal of 7 bases from V and 5 bases from J, the junction contained 12 bases not matched to a gene. The variable domain in full, with the rest retrieved from reference TRBV29-1 and TRBJ2-5, is SAVISQKPSRDICQRGTSLTIQCQVDSQVTMMFWYRQQPGQSLTLIATANQGSEATYESGFVIDKFPISRPNLTFSTLTVSNMSPEDSSIYLCSGGGTSGLETQYFGPGTRLLVL.

This clonotype was seen only a few times. The chain employs TRBV5-1 and TRBJ2-7, with TRBD1 identical over 7 bases. The germline gives CDR1 SGHRS, CDR2 YFSETQ. The CDR3 is made up of 15 amino acids. V was pared by 3 bases and J by 2 bases, with 8 bases of the junction left unmatched. CDR3 sequence: CASSWNRDRTYEQYF. The CDR3 nucleotides are TGCGCCAGCAGCTGGAACCGGGACAGAACCTACGAGCAGTACTTC.

This clonotype was detected only a few times. The chain joins TRBV5-1 to TRBJ2-7; TRBD2 matches at 7 bases. With 1 base clipped from V and 6 bases from J, the junction kept 10 bases outside the gene matches. The CDR3 extends over 15 amino acids. Germline CDR1 is SGHRS and CDR2 is YFSETQ. CDR3 sequence (DNA): TGCGCCAGCAGCTTGCTCCCTAGCGGCAACTTCGAGCAGTACTTC. Encoded protein: CASSLLPSGNFEQYF.

This clonotype occurred many times. One junction end does not reproduce the germline sequence, and a read error may be involved. The chain recombines TRBV7-7 with TRBJ2-5; a possible D gene is TRBD1 (5 bases). The CDR3 has 14 residues. Per the germline V gene, CDR1 is SSHAT and CDR2 is FNYEAQ (reference sequence). For the CDR3, the DNA is TGTGCTAGCAGCTTAGGGGCCACCCAAGAGACCCAGTACTTC. Its protein product is CASSLGATQETQYF.

With regard to this clonotype: Since the CDR3 does not end with the conserved phenylalanine or tryptophan, this likely comes from a read error. CDR3 loop: CASSQERTSSYEQYC. The DNA of the CDR3 is TGCGCCAGCAGCCAAGAGAGGACTAGCTCCTACGAGCAGTACTGC. This rearrangement joins TRBV4-1 to TRBJ2-7; 7 bases are shared with TRBD2. The germline V gene has CDR1 MGHRA and CDR2 YSYEKL. Germline trimming cut 0 bases from V and 0 bases from J; bases unmatched to any gene: 2. CDR3 length equals 15 residues.

This clonotype has ten or more counts. The chain has TRBV10-3 and TRBJ1-1; no definite D call. Trimming pared 7 bases from V and 1 base from J, leaving 10 bases between. This CDR3 contains 13 residues. Germline V lookup: CDR1 ENHRY, CDR2 SYGVKD. In nucleotides, the CDR3 is TGTGCCATCAAGAGTAAGGCGAACACTGAAGCTTTCTTT. As protein: CAIKSKANTEAFF.

This chain links TRBV7-2 with TRBJ1-4; D might be TRBD1 (5 bases). This CDR3 is 13 amino acids long. From germline, CDR1 is SGHTA and CDR2 FQGNSA. Trimming stripped 2 bases from V and 8 bases from J, with 9 bases between. The CDR3 sequence: CASSLMGVEKLFF. For the CDR3, the DNA is TGTGCCAGCAGCTTAATGGGGGTCGAAAAACTGTTTTTT.

V gene TRBV9 combines with J gene TRBJ2-5, with D perhaps TRBD1 (6 bases). V was clipped by 7 bases and J by 1 base, with 23 bases between them. The CDR3 is 17 residues long. Germline lookup yields CDR1 SGDLS and CDR2 YYNGEE. CDR3 sequence reads: CASSRETGKTAQETQYF. DNA for the CDR3: TGTGCCAGCTCGCGAGAAACAGGGAAGACGGCCCAAGAGACCCAGTACTTC.

CDR3 residues: CASSAQRGSGANVLTF. DNA for the CDR3: TGTGCCAGCAGTGCCCAACGGGGCTCTGGGGCCAACGTCCTGACTTTC. The V gene is TRBV2, the J gene TRBJ2-6, with D maybe TRBD2 (5 bases). Trimming stripped 4 bases from V and 0 bases from J, with 10 bases between. The germline CDR1 and CDR2 sequences are SNHLY and FYNNEI. The CDR3 length is 16 residues.

The CDR3 nucleotides are TGCGCCAGCAGCGTAGACTACTTCACAGATACGCAGTATTTT. It codes for CASSVDYFTDTQYF. V gene TRBV10-2 combines with J gene TRBJ2-3; possible D gene TRBD2, 5 bases. Trimming stripped 6 bases from V and 2 bases from J, with 12 bases between. This CDR3 is 14 amino acids long. Germline CDR1 reads WSHSY; CDR2 reads SAAADI.

This clonotype was seen only once. V usage is TRBV6-6 and J usage is TRBJ2-7, with 7 bases that match TRBD1. V shed 6 bases, J shed 3 bases, and the junction held 11 bases outside the gene matches. This CDR3 has 15 residues. Germline V lookup: CDR1 MNHNY, CDR2 SVGAGI (reference sequence). The CDR3 nucleotides read TGTGCCAGCAGCCCCCTCGTAAGACAGGGCTACGAGCAGTACTTC. It yields the protein CASSPLVRQGYEQYF.

Many counts were recorded for this clonotype. The V call is TRBV7-2, the J call TRBJ2-5; 7 nucleotides line up with TRBD2. Germline V gene sequence: CDR1 SGHTA, CDR2 FQGNSA. CDR3 size: 14 residues. Losses at the gene ends were 5 bases for V and 5 bases for J; bases not matched to a gene: 8. The CDR3 reads CASSPWGGGETQYF. In DNA form, the CDR3 reads TGTGCCAGCAGCCCCTGGGGGGGAGGCGAGACCCAGTACTTC. The entire variable domain, with the rest obtained from reference TRBV7-2 and TRBJ2-5, is as follows: GAGVSQSPSNKVTEKGKDVELRCDPISGHTALYWYRQSLGQGLEFLIYFQGNSAPDKSGLPSDRFSAERTGGSVSTLTIQRTQQEDSAVYLCASSPWGGGETQYFGPGTRLLVL.

CDR3 sequence reads: CASSPNAGARVYGYTF. The DNA of the CDR3 is TGTGCCAGCAGCCCTAATGCCGGGGCGCGAGTCTATGGCTACACCTTC. The chain has TRBV12-3 or TRBV12-4 and TRBJ1-2; TRBD1 might be the D (5 bases). The CDR3 length is 16 residues. Trimming took off 6 bases at V and 4 bases at J, with 21 bases between the two ends.

The rearrangement uses TRBV4-3 and TRBJ2-7; maybe TRBD1 (6 bases). V was trimmed by 4 bases and J by 0 bases, leaving 13 bases between them. CDR3 length: 15 residues. Germline V lookup: CDR1 LGHNA, CDR2 YSLEER. CDR3 residues: CASSLRTVFSYEQYF. The CDR3 DNA reads TGCGCCAGCAGCCTCCGGACAGTCTTCTCCTACGAGCAGTACTTC.

The rearrangement uses TRBV7-9 and TRBJ1-2; possible D gene TRBD1, 5 bases. The V gene's germline CDR1 is SEHNR and CDR2 FQNEAQ (reference sequence). The germline V and J ends were trimmed by 7 bases and 8 bases, with 14 bases remaining between them. This CDR3 is 12 amino acids long. The CDR3 coding sequence is TGTGCCAGCACCTCGGGGCGGCAAGGCTACACCTTC. This codes for CASTSGRQGYTF.